A single sample gave rise to the 27 T cell receptor beta chains below, sequenced in a study of T cells in women clearing cervical HPV infection. The repertoire was sequenced with immunoSEQ multiplex PCR; TCRdb's copy has only in-frame clones and lacks some. The repertoire table contains around 30,000 clones. Sequenced: blood buffy coat. The receptors were gathered from a woman aged 18-70 years with a cervical HPV16 infection that either progressed to CIN3+ or cleared (not recorded which).

With regard to this clone: The read ends 3 residues early relative to the CDR3; the germline J gene fills the gap. The chain carries TRBV4-2 and TRBJ2-5; 7 bases fit TRBD2. Germline V gives CDR1 LGHNA, CDR2 YNFKEQ. The CDR3 totals 16 residues. J gave up 1 base and V 4 bases, and 9 bases lay outside the gene matches. CDR3 loop: CASSPSSGLSQETQYF. Partial CDR3 DNA: TGTGCCAGCAGCCCGAGTAGCGGGCTGTCCCAAGAGACC.

Regarding this clone: The CDR3 end lies 3 residues beyond the end of the read and is filled in from the germline J gene. This sequence joins TRBV2 and TRBJ2-5; D might be TRBD2 (5 bases). The V and J ends lost 6 bases and 4 bases respectively, with 15 bases between them. The CDR3 extends over 14 amino acids. The germline CDR1 and CDR2 sequences are SNHLY and FYNNEI. CDR3 bases read: TGTGCCAGCAGCGCAGACGCTGGACTAGAGACC. Amino acid sequence: CASSADAGLET. The entire CDR3 sequence reads CASSADAGLETQYF.

Points on this clone: The sequence runs out 3 residues before the end of the CDR3; the remainder is reconstructed from the germline J gene. This chain links TRBV19 with TRBJ1-2; TRBD1 might be the D (5 bases). The CDR3 is made up of 12 amino acids. Germline V lookup: CDR1 LNHDA, CDR2 SQIVND (reference sequence). The CDR3 protein is CASSIGANDYTF. Incomplete CDR3 DNA: TGTGCCAGTAGTATTGGGGCCAATGAC.

Remarks on this clone: The sequence runs out 3 residues before the end of the CDR3; the remainder is reconstructed from the germline J gene. This chain connects TRBV29-1 to TRBJ1-6; TRBD1 matches 8 bases. The CDR3 length is 19 residues. Germline-derived CDR1 and CDR2 are SQVTM and ANQGSEA. Trimming took 4 bases from V and 4 from J; bases not matched to a gene: 18. CDR3 in amino acids: CSVGGPDRGGPLYNSPLHF. Incomplete CDR3 DNA: TGCAGCGTTGGGGGCCCCGACAGGGGAGGACCGCTATATAATTCACCC. Filled out from reference TRBV29-1 and TRBJ1-6, the complete variable domain reads SAVISQKPSRDICQRGTSLTIQCQVDSQVTMMFWYRQQPGQSLTLIATANQGSEATYESGFVIDKFPISRPNLTFSTLTVSNMSPEDSSIYLCSVGGPDRGGPLYNSPLHFGNGTRLTVT.

Regarding this clone: The read falls 3 residues short of the CDR3 end, and the missing part is taken from the germline J gene. This chain links TRBV6-2 or TRBV6-3 with TRBJ1-1; D uncertain. The CDR3 is 12 residues long. Germline V gene lookup returns CDR1 MNHEY and CDR2 SVGEGT. CDR3 protein: CASSHDTDEAFF. The sequenced CDR3 bases are TGTGCCAGCAGTCATGATACAGACGAA.

On this clone itself: With the read ending 3 residues before the CDR3 end, the germline J gene is used to fill in that end. V is TRBV6-2 or TRBV6-3 and J is TRBJ1-1, with D hard to call. Germline lookup yields CDR1 MNHEY and CDR2 SVGEGT. V was trimmed by 0 bases and J by 1 base, leaving 9 bases between them. The CDR3 runs to 15 residues. The CDR3 is CASSYSIGRNTEAFF. The CDR3 DNA, read in part, is TGTGCCAGCAGTTACTCGATTGGTAGGAACACTGAA.

Of note for this clone: The sequence runs out 3 residues before the end of the CDR3; the remainder is reconstructed from the germline J gene. V and J are TRBV2 and TRBJ2-2; D is perhaps TRBD2 (7 bases). V was pared by 3 bases and J by 5 bases, with 16 bases between. The CDR3 spans 16 residues. In germline, CDR1 is SNHLY, CDR2 FYNNEI. CDR3 residues: CASSDAWGGRTGELFF. CDR3 bases read: TGTGCCAGCAGTGATGCGTGGGGGGGCAGAACCGGGGAG.

Regarding this clone: The missing CDR3 end, 3 residues past where the read stops, is filled in from the germline J gene. The chain carries TRBV18 and TRBJ1-2; 11 bases line up with TRBD1. The CDR3 runs 16 residues. The trim removed 6 bases at V and 5 bases at J, leaving 11 bases unmatched. Looked up from germline, CDR1 is KGHSH and CDR2 is LQKENI. The CDR3 reads CASSPPGQGEGYGYTF. The part of the CDR3 DNA that was read is TGTGCCAGCTCCCCCCCGGGACAGGGGGAGGGATATGGC.

To note about this clone: The read finishes 3 residues shy of the CDR3 end, and the germline J gene is used to complete it. The rearrangement uses TRBV30 and TRBJ2-1; 8 nucleotides match TRBD2. The length of the CDR3 is 13 residues. The V and J ends lost 2 bases and 6 bases, in that order; junction bases with no gene match: 3. Germline V CDR1 and CDR2: GTSNPN, SVGIG (reference sequence). The CDR3 loop reads CAWSHRGGNEQFF. The covered CDR3 bases are TGTGCCTGGAGTCATCGGGGGGGCAATGAG.

About this clone: Read data end 3 residues before the CDR3 end; the end is taken from the germline J gene. The gene calls are TRBV19 and TRBJ1-2, with D tentatively TRBD1 (6 bases). Looked up from germline, CDR1 is LNHDA and CDR2 is SQIVND (reference sequence). The CDR3 spans 13 residues. The sequenced CDR3 bases are TGTGCCAGTAGCGGACAGTCCGACTACGAC. Protein: CASSGQSDYD. The whole CDR3 sequence is CASSGQSDYDYTF.

Notes on this clone: The read ends 3 residues shy of where the CDR3 ends; the end is completed using the germline J gene. The rearrangement uses TRBV6-1 and TRBJ1-4; D possibly corresponds to TRBD1 (5 bases). The CDR3 sequence is 14 residues long. Germline V lookup: CDR1 MNHNS, CDR2 SASEGT. The V end lost 3 bases, the J end lost 7 bases, and 12 bases lay between the germline ends. CDR3 bases read: TGTGCCAGCAGTGATGGGCAGGGTAGTGAAAAA. This sequence encodes CASSDGQGSEK. The whole CDR3 is CASSDGQGSEKLFF.

Partial CDR3 DNA: TGTGCCAGCAGCCTCCGGGACAGCAGTTATGGC. Translation: CASSLRDSSYG. The whole CDR3 sequence reads CASSLRDSSYGYTF. This chain uses TRBV7-8 with TRBJ1-2; TRBD1 aligns across 7 bases. The CDR3 goes on 3 residues after the read ends, and that part is filled in from the germline J gene. The CDR3 runs to 14 residues. Germline V gives CDR1 SGHVS, CDR2 FQNEAQ. V lost 5 bases and J lost 5; bases outside the gene matches: 8.

Details on this clone: The read ends 3 residues shy of where the CDR3 ends; the end is completed using the germline J gene. The gene calls are TRBV7-2 and TRBJ2-5; D possibly corresponds to TRBD2 (6 bases). Germline CDR1 SGHTA, CDR2 FQGNSA. V was trimmed by 5 bases and J by 5 bases, leaving 15 bases between them. The CDR3 runs 14 residues. The CDR3 spells CASSVLYRGETQYF. The covered CDR3 bases are TGTGCCAGCAGCGTACTTTACCGGGGGGAGACC.

A remark on this clone: Sequencing ends 3 residues short of the CDR3 end; the germline J gene provides the rest. This rearrangement joins TRBV30 to TRBJ2-2; D perhaps matches TRBD1 (5 bases). The CDR3 runs 15 residues. Germline lookup yields CDR1 GTSNPN and CDR2 SVGIG (reference sequence). V was trimmed by 1 base and J by 2 bases, leaving 11 bases between them. CDR3 loop: CAWSALGANTGELFF. The part of the CDR3 DNA that was read is TGTGCCTGGAGTGCCCTAGGGGCCAACACCGGGGAG.

On this clone: The read ends 3 residues early relative to the CDR3; the germline J gene fills the gap. This rearrangement joins TRBV5-1 to TRBJ2-1, with 8 bases that match TRBD2. CDR3 length equals 19 residues. Germline values: CDR1 SGHRS, CDR2 YFSETQ. V lost 4 bases to trimming and J lost 5 bases; unmatched junction nucleotides: 20. The CDR3 bases that were read are TGCGCCAGCAGCCAAAGGCCAACGGATGGGACTAGACCTAACAATGAG. Its protein is CASSQRPTDGTRPNNE. Given in full, the CDR3 is CASSQRPTDGTRPNNEQFF.

Concerning this clone: The sequence runs out 3 residues before the end of the CDR3; the remainder is reconstructed from the germline J gene. This chain uses TRBV5-6 with TRBJ2-5; maybe TRBD1 (6 bases). CDR3 length: 13 amino acids. The V end was cut by 4 bases, the J end by 4 bases, with 11 bases between. Germline values: CDR1 SGHDT, CDR2 YYEEEE. The CDR3 bases that were read are TGTGCCAGCAGCCAGGGGTTCGGAGAGACC. Translating gives CASSQGFGET. The whole CDR3 protein is CASSQGFGETQYF.

A note on this clone: The CDR3 end falls 3 residues outside the read, so it is completed with the germline J gene. J is TRBJ1-2 and V is TRBV18, with D perhaps matching TRBD1 (5 bases). Between the trimmed V and J ends, which lost 2 bases and 1 base, there was a span of 14 bases. CDR3 length: 16 residues. Germline CDR1 is KGHSH and CDR2 is LQKENI. CDR3 amino acids: CASSPRLTAHNYGYTF. The CDR3 bases that were read are TGTGCCAGCTCACCAAGGTTGACAGCCCATAACTATGGC.

Notes on this clone: The CDR3 end falls 3 residues outside the read, so it is completed with the germline J gene. The chain links TRBV18 to TRBJ2-4, with a weak D call TRBD1 (6 bases). V was shortened by 0 bases and J by 5 bases, with 14 bases between the two germline ends. From germline, CDR1 is KGHSH and CDR2 LQKENI. The CDR3 is 16 amino acids. The part of the CDR3 DNA that was read is TGTGCCAGCTCACCACCGGCCGGACAGTCCCAAAACATT. Amino acid sequence: CASSPPAGQSQNI. The full CDR3 sequence reads CASSPPAGQSQNIQYF.

As concerns this clone: Read coverage stops 3 residues before the CDR3 terminus; the germline J gene supplies the remainder. The V and J genes are TRBV7-2 and TRBJ1-5, with unresolved D. V was clipped by 5 bases and J by 4 bases, with 9 bases between them. The germline V gene encodes CDR1 SGHTA and CDR2 FQGNSA. The CDR3 contains 13 residues. CDR3 protein: CASSSDGNQPQHF. The part of the CDR3 DNA that was read is TGTGCCAGCAGCAGCGACGGGAATCAGCCC.

Remarks on this clone: The read comes to an end 3 residues before the CDR3 does, leaving the germline J gene to fill in the end. The rearrangement uses TRBV5-5 and TRBJ1-2; 7 nucleotides line up with TRBD1. In germline, CDR1 is SGHKS, CDR2 YYEKEE (reference sequence). The CDR3 contains 14 residues. Partial CDR3 DNA: TGTGCCAGCAGCGAGCTGGAGGGGGCAAAAGGC. This codes for CASSELEGAKG. Given in full, the CDR3 is CASSELEGAKGYTF.

A remark on this clone: The missing CDR3 end, 3 residues past where the read stops, is filled in from the germline J gene. The chain recombines TRBV12-3 or TRBV12-4 with TRBJ1-5; TRBD1 matches at 10 bases. The V segment lost 5 bases and the J segment 2 bases; nucleotides outside the gene matches: 6. The CDR3 extends over 16 amino acids. Here the CDR3 reads CASSQDDRGRNQPQHF. The sequenced CDR3 bases are TGTGCCAGCAGTCAGGACGACAGGGGGCGCAATCAGCCC.

About this clone: The read ends 3 residues before the CDR3 terminus; that terminus is restored from the germline J gene. The chain recombines TRBV5-1 with TRBJ1-5; D is possibly TRBD1 (5 bases). V was shortened by 0 bases and J by 5 bases, with 12 bases between the two germline ends. Germline V CDR1 and CDR2: SGHRS, YFSETQ. CDR3 length: 15 residues. CDR3 amino acids: CASSLVGGGYQPQHF. The covered CDR3 bases are TGCGCCAGCAGCTTGGTCGGGGGAGGATATCAGCCC.

On this clone: The CDR3 goes on 3 residues after the read ends, and that part is filled in from the germline J gene. The rearrangement joins TRBV20-1 to TRBJ2-3; the match to TRBD1 covers 8 bases. Germline lookup yields CDR1 DFQATT and CDR2 SNEGSKA (reference sequence). There are 13 residues in the CDR3. The CDR3 here is CSARVRQGAPQYF. The sequenced part of the CDR3 DNA is TGCAGTGCTAGAGTCAGGCAGGGGGCTCCG.

Remarks on this clone: The sequence runs out 3 residues before the end of the CDR3; the remainder is reconstructed from the germline J gene. V usage is TRBV19 and J usage is TRBJ2-3; 7 bases are a match to TRBD1. CDR1 is LNHDA, CDR2 SQIVND, per germline (reference sequence). CDR3 size: 15 residues. Here the CDR3 reads CASSQDRVREETQYF. The sequenced CDR3 bases are TGTGCCAGTAGCCAAGACAGGGTTCGTGAGGAGACG.

Points on this clone: The read gets to within 3 residues of the CDR3 end, and the germline J gene fills in the rest. The rearrangement uses TRBV12-3 or TRBV12-4 and TRBJ2-3; TRBD1 agrees at 9 bases. The CDR3 is 13 amino acids. The V and J ends lost 7 bases and 8 bases, in that order; junction bases with no gene match: 7. CDR3 residues: CASNRGQGGTQYF. The sequenced part of the CDR3 DNA is TGTGCCAGCAACAGGGGGCAGGGGGGTACG.

Notes on this clone: One junction end disagrees with the germline gene, perhaps due to a read error. The read comes to an end 3 residues before the CDR3 does, leaving the germline J gene to fill in the end. The identical CDR3 is also encoded by other nucleotide sequences in the sample. The V and J genes are TRBV7-9 and TRBJ1-1; no clear D. The CDR3 totals 15 residues. Germline CDR1 and CDR2: SEHNR and FQNEAQ (reference sequence). The CDR3 loop reads CASRDQREVNNEAFF. The CDR3 bases that were read are TGTGCCAGCAGGGACCAGCGGGAGGTTAACAATGAA.

As regards this clone: The sequenced fragment ends 3 residues before the CDR3 boundary, so the rest is inferred from the germline J gene. This rearrangement joins TRBV2 to TRBJ1-5; D remains unclear. CDR1 and CDR2 (germline): SNHLY, FYNNEI. The CDR3 is made up of 14 amino acids. V was cut by 4 bases and J by 0 bases, with 7 bases left in between. The covered CDR3 bases are TGTGCCAGCAGTGCCGCTAATAGCAATCAGCCC. It specifies CASSAANSNQP. The CDR3 as a whole reads CASSAANSNQPQHF.